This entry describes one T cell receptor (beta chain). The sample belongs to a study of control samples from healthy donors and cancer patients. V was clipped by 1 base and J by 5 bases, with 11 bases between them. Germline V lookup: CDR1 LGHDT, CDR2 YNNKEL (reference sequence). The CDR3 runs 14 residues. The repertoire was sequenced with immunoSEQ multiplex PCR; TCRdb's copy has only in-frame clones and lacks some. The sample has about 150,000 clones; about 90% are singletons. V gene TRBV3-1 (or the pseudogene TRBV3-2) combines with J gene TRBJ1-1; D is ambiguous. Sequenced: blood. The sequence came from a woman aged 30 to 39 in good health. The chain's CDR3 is CASSQAVWSTEAFF. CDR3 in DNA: TGTGCCAGCAGCCAAGCCGTGTGGAGTACTGAAGCTTTCTTT.